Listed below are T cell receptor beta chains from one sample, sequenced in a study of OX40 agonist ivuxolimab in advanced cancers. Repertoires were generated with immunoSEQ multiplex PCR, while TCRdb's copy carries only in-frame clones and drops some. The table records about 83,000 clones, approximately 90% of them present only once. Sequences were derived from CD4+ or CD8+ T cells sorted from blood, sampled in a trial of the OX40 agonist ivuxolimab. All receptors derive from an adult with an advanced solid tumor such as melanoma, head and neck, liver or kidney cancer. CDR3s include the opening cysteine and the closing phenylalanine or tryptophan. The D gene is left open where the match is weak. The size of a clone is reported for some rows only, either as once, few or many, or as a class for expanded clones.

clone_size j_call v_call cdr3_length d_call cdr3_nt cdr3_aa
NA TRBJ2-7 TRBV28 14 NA TGTGCCAGCAGTTTATCGGACCGATCCTACGAGCAGTACTTC CASSLSDRSYEQYF
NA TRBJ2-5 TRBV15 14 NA TGTGCCACCAGCAGAGACAGGGCGGAAGAGACCCAGTACTTC CATSRDRAEETQYF
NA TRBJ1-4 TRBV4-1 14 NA TGCGCCAGCAGCCAAGACGCCGTGGGAGAAAAACTGTTTTTT CASSQDAVGEKLFF
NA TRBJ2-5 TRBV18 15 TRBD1 TGTGCCAGCTCACCACTGGGACAGGGTCAAGAGACCCAGTACTTC CASSPLGQGQETQYF
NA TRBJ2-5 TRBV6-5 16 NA TGTGCCAGCAGTTACTCGGGGATCAGCTCCCAAGAGACCCAGTACTTC CASSYSGISSQETQYF
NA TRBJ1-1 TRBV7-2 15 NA TGTGCCAGCAGTTCCGGGACTGGGGGTAGAACTGAAGCTTTCTTT CASSSGTGGRTEAFF
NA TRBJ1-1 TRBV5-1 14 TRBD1 TGCGCCAGCAGCTCGCTTCCAGGGGGAACTGAAGCTTTCTTT CASSSLPGGTEAFF
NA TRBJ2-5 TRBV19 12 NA TGTGCCAGTAGTATTATGGGAGAGACCCAGTACTTC CASSIMGETQYF
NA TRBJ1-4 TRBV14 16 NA TGTGCCAGCAGCCCGACGACCGCAACAACTAATGAAAAACTGTTTTTT CASSPTTATTNEKLFF
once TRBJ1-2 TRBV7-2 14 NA TGTGCCAGCAGCCCGCGGGGGGAAAGCTATGGCTACACCTTC CASSPRGESYGYTF
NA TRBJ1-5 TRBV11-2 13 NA TGTGCCAGCAGCTTCGGGAGCAATCAGCCCCAGCATTTT CASSFGSNQPQHF
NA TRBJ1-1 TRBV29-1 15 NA TGCAGCGTTGAAGATCACCGGGGGGGATACACTGAAGCTTTCTTT CSVEDHRGGYTEAFF